Each of the 31 T cell receptor beta chains below was sequenced from the same sample in a study of PD-1 blockade in classical Hodgkin lymphoma. Described time point: cycle 4 day 1 (C4D1), after five to seven weeks of nivolumab. Every patient relapsed after autologous stem cell transplantation, and brentuximab vedotin exposure varied. Negative selection with magnetic separation was used to purify CD4+ T cells from thawed PBMCs. Profiled with immunoSEQ multiplex PCR; TCRdb holds only in-frame clones, not every one. The repertoire holds about 32,000 clones, around 90% seen once, with 0.25% to 0.35% in the top ten. The input for sequencing was CD4+ T cells from blood, taken before the fourth cycle of nivolumab. These receptors were taken from a human donor with classical Hodgkin lymphoma.

This chain connects TRBV7-3 to TRBJ2-2; D call uncertain. Germline assignment: CDR1 SGHTA and CDR2 FQGTGA. V was pared by 5 bases and J by 5 bases, with 9 bases between. The CDR3 sequence is 13 residues long. The CDR3 DNA reads TGTGCCAGCAGCCCCGGATTGACCGGGGAGCTGTTTTTT. It yields the protein CASSPGLTGELFF.

The chain couples TRBV30 to TRBJ2-3, with a weak D call TRBD2 (5 bases). The germline V and J ends were trimmed by 4 bases and 2 bases, with 13 bases remaining between them. Germline V CDR1 and CDR2: GTSNPN, SVGIG (reference sequence). This CDR3 region has 14 residues. CDR3 amino acids: CAWTDRGYTDTQYF. The CDR3 nucleotides are TGTGCCTGGACCGACCGGGGATACACAGATACGCAGTATTTT.

The rearrangement links TRBV5-1 to TRBJ2-6; weak D call: TRBD1 (6 bases). The CDR3 loop spans 15 amino acids. Trimming stripped 2 bases from V and 0 bases from J, with 6 bases between. Germline V lookup: CDR1 SGHRS, CDR2 YFSETQ. The CDR3 protein is CASSLQGSGANVLTF. The CDR3 region has the DNA TGCGCCAGCAGCTTACAGGGCTCTGGGGCCAACGTCCTGACTTTC.

The DNA of the CDR3 is TGTGCCAGCAGTTTAAGGGGGACAGGGGTCAGTGGAAACACCATATATTTT. Translating gives CASSLRGTGVSGNTIYF. This chain joins TRBV27 and TRBJ1-3; 10 positions agree with TRBD1. This CDR3 contains 17 residues. Losses at the gene ends were 2 bases for V and 3 bases for J; bases not matched to a gene: 7. Per germline, CDR1 MNHEY and CDR2 SMNVEV (reference sequence).

J is TRBJ2-1 and V is TRBV4-1; TRBD2 matches at 13 bases. Trimming at V came to 1 base and at J to 7 bases, leaving 7 bases not matched to a gene. Germline lookup yields CDR1 MGHRA and CDR2 YSYEKL. This CDR3 contains 17 residues. CDR3 sequence reads: CASSQAGGTSGTNEQFF. In DNA form, the CDR3 reads TGCGCCAGCAGCCAAGCGGGAGGGACTAGCGGGACGAATGAGCAGTTCTTC.

V gene TRBV6-6 combines with J gene TRBJ2-1, with 7 nucleotides matching TRBD2. The CDR3 is made up of 14 amino acids. CDR1 and CDR2 (germline): MNHNY, SVGAGI (reference sequence). Losses at the gene ends were 6 bases for V and 2 bases for J; bases not matched to a gene: 4. The CDR3 nucleotides are TGTGCCAGCAGCTCCGCGGGGGCCTACAATGAGCAGTTCTTC. Residues: CASSSAGAYNEQFF.

This CDR3 reads CASSSYSGGNEKLFF. The CDR3 nucleotides are TGTGCCAGCAGTTCTTACTCCGGGGGGAATGAAAAACTGTTTTTT. V usage is TRBV6-5 and J usage is TRBJ1-4, with a tentative D call TRBD1 (5 bases). The germline CDR1 and CDR2 sequences are MNHEY and SVGAGI. V was cut by 4 bases and J by 5 bases, with 14 bases left in between. The CDR3 has 15 residues.

This clone has just one count. V gene TRBV11-2 combines with J gene TRBJ1-1; D is undetermined. The V end was cut by 1 base, the J end by 0 bases, with 9 bases between. Germline CDR1 SGHAT, CDR2 FQNNGV. The CDR3 length is 15 residues. Here the CDR3 DNA reads TGTGCCAGCAGCTTAGTGGGCAGGATGAACACTGAAGCTTTCTTT. The encoded protein is CASSLVGRMNTEAFF.

The J gene is TRBJ2-7, the V gene TRBV11-3; D is unclear. This CDR3 contains 13 residues. CDR1 is SGHNT, CDR2 YENEEA, per germline. Trimming took off 5 bases at V and 5 bases at J, with 13 bases between the two ends. CDR3 sequence reads: CASSPPSSDEQYF. The CDR3 nucleotides are TGTGCCAGCAGCCCACCCAGTTCCGACGAGCAGTACTTC.

The V call is TRBV6-6, the J call TRBJ2-3; 8 bases match TRBD1. Germline CDR1 MNHNY, CDR2 SVGAGI (reference sequence). There are 15 residues in the CDR3. Trimming at V came to 2 bases and at J to 5 bases, leaving 6 bases not matched to a gene. The CDR3 bases are TGTGCCAGCAGTTACGGACAGGGACGGGGAGATACGCAGTATTTT. The encoded protein is CASSYGQGRGDTQYF.

The V call is TRBV9, the J call TRBJ2-2; D unclear. V lost 0 bases and J lost 4, with 4 bases in between. The germline CDR1 and CDR2 sequences are SGDLS and YYNGEE. This CDR3 is 13 amino acids long. CDR3 coding DNA: TGTGCCAGCAGCGTAGTTGGCACCGGGGAGCTGTTTTTT. Encoded protein: CASSVVGTGELFF.

This chain uses TRBV19 with TRBJ1-3; D perhaps matches TRBD1 (6 bases). This CDR3 region has 16 residues. CDR1 LNHDA and CDR2 SQIVND come from the germline V gene (reference sequence). V dropped 4 bases and J dropped 2 bases, with 15 bases sitting between them. CDR3 amino acids: CASSTLGTPTGNTIYF. As DNA, the CDR3 is TGTGCCAGTAGTACCCTCGGGACACCAACTGGAAACACCATATATTTT.

This clone was detected only a few times. The chain recombines TRBV19 with TRBJ1-4, with a possible D match to TRBD1 (5 bases). CDR1 and CDR2 (germline): LNHDA, SQIVND (reference sequence). There are 12 residues in the CDR3. V was pared by 9 bases and J by 11 bases, with 16 bases between. CDR3 DNA: TGTGCCAGCAGGGACCGCCTATCCAAACTGTTTTTT. It encodes CASRDRLSKLFF.

Only one count was recorded for this clone. The chain employs TRBV10-2 and TRBJ1-2; a weak D match, TRBD1 (6 bases). The CDR3 sequence is 15 residues long. In germline, CDR1 is WSHSY, CDR2 SAAADI. Trimming shortened V by 8 bases and J by 6 bases, and 22 bases separated the two germline ends. The CDR3 loop is CASLERQGRRDGYTF. The DNA for the CDR3 is TGCGCCAGCCTCGAGAGGCAGGGGAGGAGGGATGGCTACACCTTC.

In this sample, this clone turned up once. The chain carries TRBV6-5 and TRBJ1-2, with a tentative D call TRBD1 (6 bases). CDR1 and CDR2 from the germline V gene are MNHEY and SVGAGI. V was shortened by 6 bases and J by 8 bases, with 22 bases between the two germline ends. This CDR3 comprises 15 residues. The CDR3 coding sequence is TGTGCCAGCAGGTGGGGGGGCCAGGGGCTGTACGGCTACACCTTC. Translating gives CASRWGGQGLYGYTF.

CDR3 in amino acids: CASNNGLAGYLDTQYF. The CDR3 DNA reads as TGCGCCAGCAACAACGGACTAGCGGGATATTTAGATACGCAGTATTTT. The chain employs TRBV4-1 and TRBJ2-3; 12 bases are shared with TRBD2. V was pared by 7 bases and J by 5 bases, with 10 bases of the junction left unmatched. CDR1 is MGHRA and CDR2 is YSYEKL in the germline V gene. This CDR3 comprises 16 residues.

V is TRBV7-7 and J is TRBJ2-2; TRBD2 aligns across 9 bases. The CDR3 contains 17 residues. CDR1 SSHAT and CDR2 FNYEAQ come from the germline V gene (reference sequence). Trimming took 5 bases from V and 5 from J; bases not matched to a gene: 12. The CDR3 spells CASSPIAGEEGTGELFF. The CDR3 region has the DNA TGTGCCAGCAGCCCGATAGCGGGGGAGGAGGGGACCGGGGAGCTGTTTTTT.

This clone was seen once. The rearrangement links TRBV27 to TRBJ2-7; D not resolved. Germline V gene lookup returns CDR1 MNHEY and CDR2 SMNVEV (reference sequence). V dropped 4 bases and J dropped 1 base, with 14 bases sitting between them. The CDR3 is made up of 15 amino acids. CDR3 amino acids: CASSSLTLGSYEQYF. CDR3 bases: TGTGCCAGCAGTTCCCTAACCCTTGGGTCCTACGAGCAGTACTTC.

The chain recombines TRBV6-1 with TRBJ1-4, with 10 positions matching TRBD1. V was clipped by 3 bases and J by 17 bases; unmatched bases: 15. The CDR3 loop spans 15 amino acids. The germline gives CDR1 MNHNS, CDR2 SASEGT. CDR3 in DNA: TGTGCCAGCAGTGAGAGGACAGGGGGGGCGGGTTCTACTTTTTTT. It codes for CASSERTGGAGSTFF.

The genes are TRBV27 and TRBJ2-3; TRBD1 matches 7 bases. Germline V gene data show CDR1 as MNHEY and CDR2 as SMNVEV (reference sequence). This CDR3 has 16 amino acids. V lost 5 bases to trimming and J lost 0 bases; unmatched junction nucleotides: 8. The DNA of the CDR3 is TGTGCCAGCAGTCTACACGGGACAGCTAGCACAGATACGCAGTATTTT. Translating it yields CASSLHGTASTDTQYF.

The chain has TRBV19 and TRBJ1-2, with TRBD1 matching 7 bases. Germline values: CDR1 LNHDA, CDR2 SQIVND (reference sequence). V trimming: 6 bases; J trimming: 7 bases; junction bases outside the gene matches: 8. This CDR3 comprises 13 residues. The DNA for the CDR3 is TGTGCCAGTAGCACCGACAGGGAGGGTGGCTACACCTTC. Translating gives CASSTDREGGYTF.

V gene TRBV7-6 combines with J gene TRBJ2-3; 9 bases align to TRBD2. The V gene's germline CDR1 is SGHVS and CDR2 FNYEAQ. Trimming removed 5 bases from V and 0 bases from J; junction bases left unmatched: 9. The CDR3 has 17 amino acids. In DNA form, the CDR3 reads TGTGCCAGCAGCCACACCCCCGGGACTAGCAGCACAGATACGCAGTATTTT. Its translation is CASSHTPGTSSTDTQYF.

The chain is built from TRBV7-2 and TRBJ1-5; D call uncertain. Germline lookup yields CDR1 SGHTA and CDR2 FQGNSA. CDR3 length: 15 amino acids. The germline V and J ends were trimmed by 1 base and 4 bases, with 11 bases remaining between them. CDR3 sequence (DNA): TGTGCCAGCAGCTTAGTCCCTTCGGCGAATCAGCCCCAGCATTTT. Its protein is CASSLVPSANQPQHF.

The V and J genes are TRBV28 and TRBJ1-2; no firm D call. There are 15 residues in the CDR3. Trimming left V 5 bases short and J 4 bases short, with 17 bases between. Germline assignment: CDR1 MDHEN and CDR2 SYDVKM. CDR3 sequence: CASSPAGGSVYGYTF. DNA for the CDR3: TGTGCCAGCAGTCCGGCCGGCGGGAGTGTCTATGGCTACACCTTC.

This clone was counted a single time. The chain recombines TRBV18 with TRBJ2-2, with D hard to call. Trimming cost V 5 bases and J 8 bases, with 0 bases left between them. In germline, CDR1 is KGHSH, CDR2 LQKENI. CDR3 length equals 9 residues. CDR3 region: CASSGELFF. The CDR3, as DNA: TGTGCCAGCTCAGGGGAGCTGTTTTTT.

The chain carries TRBV6-1 and TRBJ2-7; 11 nucleotides agree with TRBD2. Trimming cost V 5 bases and J 6 bases; bases outside gene matches: 6. This CDR3 has 14 amino acids. Germline loops: CDR1 MNHNS, CDR2 SASEGT. CDR3 DNA: TGTGCCAGCAGTAATATAGCGGGAGGGTTCGAGCAGTACTTC. Protein product: CASSNIAGGFEQYF.

The V and J genes are TRBV5-5 and TRBJ2-2, with 7 positions matching TRBD1. The J segment lost 1 base and the V segment lost 4 bases, leaving 7 bases of the junction unmatched. CDR1 and CDR2 from the germline V gene are SGHKS and YYEKEE (reference sequence). CDR3 length: 16 amino acids. The CDR3 is CASSDETGRNTGELFF. The CDR3 DNA sequence: TGTGCCAGCAGCGATGAGACAGGGAGGAACACCGGGGAGCTGTTTTTT. The whole variable domain, filled in from reference TRBV5-5 and TRBJ2-2, reads DAGVTQSPTHLIKTRGQQVTLRCSPISGHKSVSWYQQVLGQGPQFIFQYYEKEERGRGNFPDRFSARQFPNYSSELNVNALLLGDSALYLCASSDETGRNTGELFFGEGSRLTVL.

The CDR3 loop is CASSANRGAGTGELFF. As DNA, the CDR3 is TGTGCCAGCAGTGCTAACAGAGGGGCGGGCACCGGGGAGCTGTTTTTT. The chain employs TRBV2 and TRBJ2-2; D could derive from TRBD1 or TRBD2 (5 bases each). Per germline, CDR1 SNHLY and CDR2 FYNNEI. V shed 4 bases and J shed 4 bases, with 16 bases lying between them. The length of the CDR3 is 16 residues.

The V call is TRBV7-2, the J call TRBJ2-3, with 7 bases that match TRBD2. The V gene's germline CDR1 is SGHTA and CDR2 FQGNSA. V shed 1 base, J shed 5 bases, and the junction held 3 bases outside the gene matches. The CDR3 extends over 14 amino acids. CDR3 loop: CASSLEWGGDTQYF. CDR3 bases: TGTGCCAGCAGCTTAGAGTGGGGGGGAGATACGCAGTATTTT.

The rearrangement joins TRBV6-1 to TRBJ1-1; 7 bases map to TRBD1. Germline V CDR1 and CDR2: MNHNS, SASEGT. J gave up 1 base and V 3 bases, and 5 bases lay outside the gene matches. The CDR3 sequence is 15 residues long. CDR3 protein: CASSDGGTENTEAFF. Written as DNA, the CDR3 is TGTGCCAGCAGTGATGGCGGGACAGAGAACACTGAAGCTTTCTTT.

The CDR3: CASSIGPTGGETQYF. The DNA of the CDR3 is TGTGCCAGTAGTATAGGCCCGACAGGGGGCGAGACCCAGTACTTC. V usage is TRBV19 and J usage is TRBJ2-5; TRBD1 aligns across 10 bases. The CDR3 consists of 15 residues. Losses at the gene ends were 1 base for V and 5 bases for J; bases not matched to a gene: 4. CDR1 is LNHDA and CDR2 is SQIVND in the germline V gene (reference sequence).